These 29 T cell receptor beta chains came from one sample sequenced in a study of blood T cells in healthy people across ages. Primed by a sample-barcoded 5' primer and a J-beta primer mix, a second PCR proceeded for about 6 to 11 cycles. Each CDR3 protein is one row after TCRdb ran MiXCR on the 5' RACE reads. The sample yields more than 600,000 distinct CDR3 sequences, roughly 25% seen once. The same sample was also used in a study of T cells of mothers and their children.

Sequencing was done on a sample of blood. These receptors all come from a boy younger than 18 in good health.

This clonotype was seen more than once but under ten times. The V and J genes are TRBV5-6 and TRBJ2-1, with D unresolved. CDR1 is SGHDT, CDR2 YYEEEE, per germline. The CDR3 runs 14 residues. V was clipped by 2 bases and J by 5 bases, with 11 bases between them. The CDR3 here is CASSFQSWNNEQFF. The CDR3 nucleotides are TGTGCCAGCAGCTTTCAGAGTTGGAACAATGAGCAGTTCTTC.

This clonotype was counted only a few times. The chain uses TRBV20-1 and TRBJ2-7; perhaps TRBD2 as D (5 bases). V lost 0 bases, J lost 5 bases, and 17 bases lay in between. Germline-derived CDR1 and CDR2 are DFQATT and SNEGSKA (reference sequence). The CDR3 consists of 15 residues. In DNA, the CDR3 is TGCAGTGCTAGAGACCAGTGGCGGCCCGGGGACGAGCAGTACTTC. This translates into CSARDQWRPGDEQYF.

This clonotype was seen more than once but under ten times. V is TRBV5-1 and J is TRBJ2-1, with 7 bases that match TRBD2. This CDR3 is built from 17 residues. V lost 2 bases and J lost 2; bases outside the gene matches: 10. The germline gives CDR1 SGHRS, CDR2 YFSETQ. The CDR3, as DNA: TGCGCCAGCAGCTTTGCTAGCGGTACCCTCACCTACAATGAGCAGTTCTTC. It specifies CASSFASGTLTYNEQFF.

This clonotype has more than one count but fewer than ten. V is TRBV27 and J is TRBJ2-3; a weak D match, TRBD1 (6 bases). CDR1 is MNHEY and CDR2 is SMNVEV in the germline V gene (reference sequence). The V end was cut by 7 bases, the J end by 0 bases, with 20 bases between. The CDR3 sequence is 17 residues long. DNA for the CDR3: TGTGCCAGCACCCCCCTGAGGGGGAGCGGCAGCACAGATACGCAGTATTTT. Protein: CASTPLRGSGSTDTQYF.

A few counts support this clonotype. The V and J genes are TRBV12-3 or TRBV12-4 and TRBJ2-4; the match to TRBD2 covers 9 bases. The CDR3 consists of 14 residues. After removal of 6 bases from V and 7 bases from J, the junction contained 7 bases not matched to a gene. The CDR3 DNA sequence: TGTGCCAGCAGCCGGAGACTAGCGGTGAACATTCAGTACTTC. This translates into CASSRRLAVNIQYF.

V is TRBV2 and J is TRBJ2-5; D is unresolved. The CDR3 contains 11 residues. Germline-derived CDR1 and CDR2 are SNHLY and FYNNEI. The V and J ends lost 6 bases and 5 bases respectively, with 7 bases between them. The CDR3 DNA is TGTGCCAGCAGGGTCGTCGAGACCCAGTACTTC. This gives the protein CASRVVETQYF.

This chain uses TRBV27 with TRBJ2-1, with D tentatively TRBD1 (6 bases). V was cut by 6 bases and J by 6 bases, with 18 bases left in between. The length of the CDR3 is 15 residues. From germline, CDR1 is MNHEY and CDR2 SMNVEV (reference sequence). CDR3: CASSPHRDTFNEQFF. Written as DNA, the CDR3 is TGTGCCAGCAGCCCCCACAGGGACACCTTCAATGAGCAGTTCTTC.

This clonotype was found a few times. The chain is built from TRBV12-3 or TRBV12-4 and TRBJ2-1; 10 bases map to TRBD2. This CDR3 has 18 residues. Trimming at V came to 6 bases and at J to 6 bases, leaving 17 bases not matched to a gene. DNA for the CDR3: TGTGCCAGCAGCCCCCCCAGCGGGGGGGCCCCGGGGAGCAATGAGCAGTTCTTC. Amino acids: CASSPPSGGAPGSNEQFF.

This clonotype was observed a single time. The CDR3 nucleotides are TGTGCCAGCAGCGAGCTAGCGGGAGGTGCCCTCAATGAGCAGTTCTTC. It translates to CASSELAGGALNEQFF. The genes are TRBV7-9 and TRBJ2-1, with 11 bases aligning to TRBD2. V lost 5 bases to trimming and J lost 6 bases; unmatched junction nucleotides: 9. Germline loops: CDR1 SEHNR, CDR2 FQNEAQ (reference sequence). The CDR3 consists of 16 residues.

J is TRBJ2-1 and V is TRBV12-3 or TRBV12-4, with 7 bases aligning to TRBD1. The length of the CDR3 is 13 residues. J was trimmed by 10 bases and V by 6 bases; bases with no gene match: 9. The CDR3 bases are TGTGCCAGCAGCTCCCGGGACAGTAACGAGCAGTTCTTC. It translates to CASSSRDSNEQFF.

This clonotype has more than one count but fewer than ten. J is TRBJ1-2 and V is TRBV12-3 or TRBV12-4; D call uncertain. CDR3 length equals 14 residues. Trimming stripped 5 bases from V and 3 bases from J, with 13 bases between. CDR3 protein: CASSGVGEYYGYTF. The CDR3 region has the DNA TGTGCCAGCAGTGGGGTGGGAGAATACTATGGCTACACCTTC.

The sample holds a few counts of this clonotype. The CDR3 loop reads CASSAPIVTGNTIYF. The CDR3 DNA follows: TGTGCCAGCAGTGCCCCTATTGTGACCGGAAACACCATATATTTT. The chain is built from TRBV28 and TRBJ1-3, with D unresolved. In germline, CDR1 is MDHEN, CDR2 SYDVKM. Trimming stripped 5 bases from V and 4 bases from J, with 15 bases between. This CDR3 has 15 residues.

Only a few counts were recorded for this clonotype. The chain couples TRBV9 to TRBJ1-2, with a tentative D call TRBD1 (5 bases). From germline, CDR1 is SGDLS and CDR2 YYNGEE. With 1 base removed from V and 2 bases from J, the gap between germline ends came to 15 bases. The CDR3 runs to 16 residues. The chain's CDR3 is CASSVRDPGANYGYTF. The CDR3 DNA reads TGTGCCAGCAGCGTACGGGACCCAGGCGCCAACTATGGCTACACCTTC.

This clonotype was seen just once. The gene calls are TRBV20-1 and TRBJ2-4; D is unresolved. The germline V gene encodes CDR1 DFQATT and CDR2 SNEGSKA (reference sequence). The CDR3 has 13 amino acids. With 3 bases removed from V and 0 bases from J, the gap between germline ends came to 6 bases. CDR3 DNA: TGCAGTGCTAGTGTGAAAGCCAAAAACATTCAGTACTTC. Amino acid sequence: CSASVKAKNIQYF.

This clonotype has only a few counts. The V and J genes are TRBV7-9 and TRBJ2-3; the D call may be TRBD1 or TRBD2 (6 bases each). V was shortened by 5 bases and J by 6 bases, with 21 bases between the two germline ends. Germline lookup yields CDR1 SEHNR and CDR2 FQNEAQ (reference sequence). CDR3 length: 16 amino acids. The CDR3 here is CASSPQGTGVTDTQYF. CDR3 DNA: TGTGCCAGCAGCCCCCAGGGGACGGGAGTCACGGATACGCAGTATTTT.

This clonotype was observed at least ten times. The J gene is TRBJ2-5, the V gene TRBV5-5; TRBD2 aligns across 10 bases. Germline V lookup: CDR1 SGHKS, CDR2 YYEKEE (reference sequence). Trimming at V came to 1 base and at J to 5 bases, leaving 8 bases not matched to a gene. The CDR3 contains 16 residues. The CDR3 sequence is CASSLLPAGGIETQYF. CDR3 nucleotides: TGTGCCAGCAGCTTGTTGCCAGCGGGAGGGATCGAGACCCAGTACTTC.

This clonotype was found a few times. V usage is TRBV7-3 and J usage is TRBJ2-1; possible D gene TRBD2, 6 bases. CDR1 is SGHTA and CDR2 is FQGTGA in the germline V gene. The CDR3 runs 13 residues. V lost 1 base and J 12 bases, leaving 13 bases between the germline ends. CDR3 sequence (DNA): TGTGCCAGCAGCTTAATTGGGACTTCGGTGCAGTTCTTC. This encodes CASSLIGTSVQFF.

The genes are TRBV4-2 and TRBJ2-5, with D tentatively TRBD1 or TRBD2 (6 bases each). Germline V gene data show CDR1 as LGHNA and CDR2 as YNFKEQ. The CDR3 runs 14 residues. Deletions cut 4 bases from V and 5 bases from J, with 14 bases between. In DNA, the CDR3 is TGTGCCAGCAGCCGGGGGGCTGGATGGGAGACCCAGTACTTC. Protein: CASSRGAGWETQYF.

DNA for the CDR3: TGCAGCGGTGGTGAGCAGTTCTTC. It yields the protein CSGGEQFF. The chain couples TRBV29-1 to TRBJ2-1; D is undetermined. Trimming pared 7 bases from V and 9 bases from J, leaving 4 bases between. Germline-derived CDR1 and CDR2 are SQVTM and ANQGSEA. The CDR3 totals 8 residues.

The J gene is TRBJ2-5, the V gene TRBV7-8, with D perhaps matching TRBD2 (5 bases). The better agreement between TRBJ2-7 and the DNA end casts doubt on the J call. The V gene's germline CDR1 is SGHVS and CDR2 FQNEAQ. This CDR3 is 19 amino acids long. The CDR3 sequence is CASSGQRAGVKALNYEQYF. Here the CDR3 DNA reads TGTGCCAGCAGCGGTCAGAGGGCCGGGGTAAAAGCGCTTAACTACGAGCAGTACTTC.

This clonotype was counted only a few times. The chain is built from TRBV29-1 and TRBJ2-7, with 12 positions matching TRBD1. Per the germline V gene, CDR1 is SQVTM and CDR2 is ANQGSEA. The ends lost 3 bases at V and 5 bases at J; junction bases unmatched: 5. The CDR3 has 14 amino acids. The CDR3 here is CSVDMGQGANEQYF. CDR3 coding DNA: TGCAGCGTTGATATGGGACAGGGGGCAAACGAGCAGTACTTC.

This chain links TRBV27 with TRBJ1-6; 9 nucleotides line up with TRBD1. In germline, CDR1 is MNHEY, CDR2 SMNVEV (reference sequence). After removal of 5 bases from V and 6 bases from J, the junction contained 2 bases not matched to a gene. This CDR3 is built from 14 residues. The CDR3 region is CASSTGQGNSPLHF. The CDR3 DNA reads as TGTGCCAGCAGTACGGGACAGGGTAATTCACCCCTCCACTTT.

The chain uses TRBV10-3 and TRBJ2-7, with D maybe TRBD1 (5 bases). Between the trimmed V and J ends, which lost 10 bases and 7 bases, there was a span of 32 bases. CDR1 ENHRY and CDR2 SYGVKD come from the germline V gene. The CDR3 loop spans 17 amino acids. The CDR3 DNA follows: TGTGCCAGCAGCCTTGCCCCTACAGGATGGGAAGGTTTTGAGCAGTACTTC. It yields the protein CASSLAPTGWEGFEQYF.

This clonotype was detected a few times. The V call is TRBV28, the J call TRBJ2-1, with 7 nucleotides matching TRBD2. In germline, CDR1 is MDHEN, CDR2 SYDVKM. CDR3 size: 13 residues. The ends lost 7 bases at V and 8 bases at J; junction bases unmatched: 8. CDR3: CASNPREEDEQFF. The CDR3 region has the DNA TGTGCCAGCAACCCTCGGGAGGAGGATGAGCAGTTCTTC.

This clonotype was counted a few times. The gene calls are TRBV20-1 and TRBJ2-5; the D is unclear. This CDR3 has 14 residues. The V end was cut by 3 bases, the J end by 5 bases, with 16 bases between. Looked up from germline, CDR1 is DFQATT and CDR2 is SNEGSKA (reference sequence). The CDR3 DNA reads TGCAGTGCTAGTACGCTCTCCCACGGGGAGACCCAGTACTTC. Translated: CSASTLSHGETQYF.

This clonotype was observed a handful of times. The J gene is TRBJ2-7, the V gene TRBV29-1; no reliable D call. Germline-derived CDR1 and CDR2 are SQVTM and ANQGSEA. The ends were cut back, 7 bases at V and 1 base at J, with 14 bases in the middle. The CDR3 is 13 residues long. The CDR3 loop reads CSATPASSYEQYF. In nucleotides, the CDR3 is TGCAGCGCAACACCGGCGTCGTCCTACGAGCAGTACTTC.

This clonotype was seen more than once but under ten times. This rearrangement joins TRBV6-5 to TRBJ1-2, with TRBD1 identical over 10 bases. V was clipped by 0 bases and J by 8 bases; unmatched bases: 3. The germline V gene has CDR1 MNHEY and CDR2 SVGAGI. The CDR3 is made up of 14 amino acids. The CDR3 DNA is TGTGCCAGCAGTTACTCGGGACAGGGGTTCGGCTACACCTTC. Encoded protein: CASSYSGQGFGYTF.

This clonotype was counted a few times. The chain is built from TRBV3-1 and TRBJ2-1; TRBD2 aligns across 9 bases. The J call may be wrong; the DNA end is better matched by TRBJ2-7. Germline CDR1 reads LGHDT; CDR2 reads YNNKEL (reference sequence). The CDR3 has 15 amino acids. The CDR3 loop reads CASSQVASGTYEQYF. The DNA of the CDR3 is TGTGCCAGCAGCCAAGTCGCTAGCGGGACCTACGAGCAGTACTTC.

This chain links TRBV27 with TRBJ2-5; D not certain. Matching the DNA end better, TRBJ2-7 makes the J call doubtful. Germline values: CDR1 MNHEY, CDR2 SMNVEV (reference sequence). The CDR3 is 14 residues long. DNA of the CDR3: TGTGCCAGCAGTTTATTTGACCGAACCTACGAGCAGTACTTC. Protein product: CASSLFDRTYEQYF.